Here is one T cell receptor (beta chain) with its context. This entry is derived from a study of cytomegalovirus exposure and HLA in healthy donors. The CDR3 extends over 12 amino acids. CDR1 SGHKS and CDR2 YYEKEE come from the germline V gene (reference sequence). The V gene lost 2 bases and the J gene lost 5 bases, with 6 bases spanning the gap. PCR amplification relied on 60 Vbeta primers (plus 13 Jbeta primers). The method was immunoSEQ multiplex PCR; TCRdb's version includes in-frame clones alone and lacks a portion of them. The data contain roughly 150,000 clones, roughly 80% of them singletons.

Sample: PBMCs. The origin of this receptor is a man aged 18 to 29 in good health and CMV-seropositive. The V gene is TRBV5-5, the J gene TRBJ2-3; no clear D. The CDR3 here is CASSFLRDTQYF. DNA of the CDR3: TGTGCCAGCAGCTTCCTTAGAGATACGCAGTATTTT.